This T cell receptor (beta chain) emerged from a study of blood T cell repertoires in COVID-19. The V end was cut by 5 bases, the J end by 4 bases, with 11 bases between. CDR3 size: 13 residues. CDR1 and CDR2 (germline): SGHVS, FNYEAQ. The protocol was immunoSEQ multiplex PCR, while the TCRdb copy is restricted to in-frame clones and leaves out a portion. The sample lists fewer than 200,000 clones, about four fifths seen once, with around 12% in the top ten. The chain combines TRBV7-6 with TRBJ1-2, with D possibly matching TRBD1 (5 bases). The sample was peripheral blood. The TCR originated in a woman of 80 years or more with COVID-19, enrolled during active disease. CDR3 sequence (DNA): TGTGCCAGCAGCCCCCTCGACAGCTATGGCTACACCTTC. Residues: CASSPLDSYGYTF.